A selection of T cell receptor beta chains follows, all from one sample in a study of CD8 T cells in ankylosing spondylitis. TCRdb re-called the 5' RACE reads through MiXCR, storing one row per CDR3 protein. The repertoire holds fewer than 550,000 distinct CDR3 sequences, with approximately 5% as singletons. The sequencing input was blood, either unsorted or a sorted T cell fraction (not recorded which). All receptors come from a male donor with ankylosing spondylitis. The CDR3 runs from the conserved cysteine through the conserved F or W. Each record gives: clone size, D gene, J gene, V gene, CDR3 DNA, CDR3 protein. The D gene is left open where the match is weak. Some rows mark clone size as missing; the rest say once, few, many or name a class of expanded clone.

many TRBD1 TRBJ1-3 TRBV7-2 TGTGCCAGCAGTCCCGACAGGGGGCAAGGAAACACCATATATTTT CASSPDRGQGNTIYF
few . TRBJ2-7 TRBV7-3 TGTGCCAGCAGCTTAAGGCCGGGGACGACCTACGAGCAGTACTTC CASSLRPGTTYEQYF
many . TRBJ2-7 TRBV28 TGTGCCAGCAGTTCGACAGGGACTTCCTACGAGCAGTACTTC CASSSTGTSYEQYF
many . TRBJ1-3 TRBV4-1 TGCGCCAGCAGCCAAGAGGTACAGAACTCTGGAAACACCATATATTTT CASSQEVQNSGNTIYF
many TRBD2 TRBJ2-1 TRBV5-1 TGCGCCAGCACAGGACTAGCAGAATACAATGAGCAGTTCTTC CASTGLAEYNEQFF
many . TRBJ1-5 TRBV20-1 TGCAGTGCCGGCGATGGGCCCCAGCATTTT CSAGDGPQHF
few . TRBJ1-5 TRBV12-3/TRBV12-4 TGTGCCAGCAGTTTGGGGCAGGGTAAGGGTCAGCCCCAGCATTTT CASSLGQGKGQPQHF
many . TRBJ2-3 TRBV7-2 TGTGCCAGCAGCGCCCGACTATACAGCACAGATACGCAGTATTTT CASSARLYSTDTQYF
many TRBD2 TRBJ2-7 TRBV27 TGTGCCAGCAGACTTCTAGCGGGAGGTGGGTACGAGCAGTACTTC CASRLLAGGGYEQYF
many TRBD1 TRBJ1-5 TRBV9 TGTGCCAGCAGCGTAGTGTTCGGGACAGGGGAGAGGGGGCCCCAGCATTTT CASSVVFGTGERGPQHF
many TRBD2 TRBJ2-3 TRBV7-2 TGTGCCAGCAGCTTACTAGCGGGAATTACAGATACGCAGTATTTT CASSLLAGITDTQYF
many TRBD1 TRBJ2-4 TRBV29-1 TGCAGCGTGAAAGACAGGGACATTCAGTACTTC CSVKDRDIQYF
many . TRBJ2-3 TRBV5-1 TGCGCCAGCAGCCGGGACCCCCAGGGCACAGATACGCAGTATTTT CASSRDPQGTDTQYF
many TRBD1 TRBJ2-7 TRBV20-1 TGCAGTGCTATACCAACAGGGGCCTACGAGCAGTACTTC CSAIPTGAYEQYF
many . TRBJ2-1 TRBV27 TGTGCCAGCAGTTTATCCCATCGCCATGAGCAGTTCTTC CASSLSHRHEQFF
many . TRBJ2-7 TRBV5-1 TGCGCCAGCAGCTTGGGGTCCGTGGGGCCCTACGAGCAGTACTTC CASSLGSVGPYEQYF
. . TRBJ2-1 TRBV20-1 TGCAGTGCTAGACATTGGGGAAGCTCCTACAATGAGCAGTTCTTC CSARHWGSSYNEQFF
many . TRBJ1-2 TRBV18 TGTGCCAGCTCACCCGACAGGTACTATGGCTACACCTTC CASSPDRYYGYTF
. TRBD2 TRBJ2-1 TRBV20-1 TGCAGTGCGGGACTAGCGGGAGCCATAGGAATAAGTGAGCAGTTCTTC CSAGLAGAIGISEQFF
many . TRBJ2-5 TRBV10-3 TGTGCCATCAGTGAGCGCGGTGAAGAGACCCAGTACTTC CAISERGEETQYF
many . TRBJ2-7 TRBV20-1 TGCAGTGCTTCTAGACGCAACTACGAGCAGTACTTC CSASRRNYEQYF
many . TRBJ2-3 TRBV27 TGTGCCAGCAGTCCCTCGCCGAACACAGATACGCAGTATTTT CASSPSPNTDTQYF
many TRBD1 TRBJ2-7 TRBV20-1 TGCAGTGCCCCCGCCCGGGACAGGAGTTACGAGCAGTACTTC CSAPARDRSYEQYF